These T cell receptor beta chains were read from a single sample in a study of cytomegalovirus exposure and HLA in healthy donors. Using immunoSEQ multiplex PCR, the repertoire was profiled, and TCRdb retains in-frame clones only, with some absent. The table has over 100,000 clones, less than 80% seen once. The sequenced material came from PBMCs. Every receptor here comes from a young woman in good health and CMV-seronegative. The CDR3 runs from the conserved cysteine through the conserved F or W. The order of the fields is V gene, D gene, J gene, clone size, CDR3 protein, CDR3 DNA. A D gene is named only where the DNA matches it firmly. Part of the rows lack a size; the others show once, few, many or a class for expanded clones.

v_call: TRBV12-2; d_call: NA; j_call: TRBJ2-7; clone_size: NA; cdr3_aa: CASRPRAGSSYEQYF; cdr3_nt: TGTGCAAGTCGCCCCCGGGCGGGGAGCTCCTACGAGCAGTACTTC
v_call: TRBV14; d_call: NA; j_call: TRBJ1-4; clone_size: NA; cdr3_aa: CASSQGRRATNEKLFF; cdr3_nt: TGTGCCAGCAGCCAAGGACGGAGGGCAACTAATGAAAAACTGTTTTTT
v_call: TRBV10-3; d_call: NA; j_call: TRBJ2-7; clone_size: NA; cdr3_aa: CAIRTGQGPREQYF; cdr3_nt: TGTGCCATCAGGACGGGACAAGGTCCTAGAGAGCAGTACTTC
v_call: TRBV28; d_call: TRBD1; j_call: TRBJ2-7; clone_size: NA; cdr3_aa: CASSRTGGFYEQYF; cdr3_nt: TGTGCCAGCAGTCGGACAGGGGGCTTCTACGAGCAGTACTTC
v_call: TRBV18; d_call: TRBD1; j_call: TRBJ2-7; clone_size: NA; cdr3_aa: CASSPGTGISYEQYF; cdr3_nt: TGTGCCAGCTCACCAGGGACAGGGATCTCCTACGAGCAGTACTTC
v_call: TRBV7-2; d_call: NA; j_call: TRBJ2-7; clone_size: NA; cdr3_aa: CASSFAAGATYEQYF; cdr3_nt: TGTGCCAGCAGCTTCGCGGCAGGGGCGACTTACGAGCAGTACTTC
v_call: TRBV28; d_call: TRBD1; j_call: TRBJ2-7; clone_size: NA; cdr3_aa: CASTGQAYEQYF; cdr3_nt: TGTGCCAGCACAGGACAGGCCTACGAGCAGTACTTC
v_call: TRBV2; d_call: TRBD1; j_call: TRBJ2-1; clone_size: NA; cdr3_aa: CASSGQGYNEQFF; cdr3_nt: TGTGCCAGCAGTGGACAGGGGTACAATGAGCAGTTCTTC
v_call: TRBV11-2; d_call: TRBD1; j_call: TRBJ2-7; clone_size: NA; cdr3_aa: CASSMTGGYEQYF; cdr3_nt: TGTGCCAGCAGCATGACAGGGGGCTACGAGCAGTACTTC
v_call: TRBV10-2; d_call: TRBD1; j_call: TRBJ1-4; clone_size: once; cdr3_aa: CASSGSGQGATNEKLFF; cdr3_nt: TGCGCCAGCAGTGGGTCGGGACAGGGCGCAACTAATGAAAAACTGTTTTTT
v_call: TRBV28; d_call: NA; j_call: TRBJ1-1; clone_size: NA; cdr3_aa: CASSPYTTGVTEAFF; cdr3_nt: TGTGCCAGCAGTCCCTATACGACAGGCGTGACTGAAGCTTTCTTT
v_call: TRBV5-8; d_call: NA; j_call: TRBJ2-7; clone_size: NA; cdr3_aa: CASSLAVYEQYF; cdr3_nt: TGTGCCAGCAGCTTGGCCGTATATGAGCAGTACTTC
v_call: TRBV7-2; d_call: NA; j_call: TRBJ2-7; clone_size: few; cdr3_aa: CASSQGRDRSYEQYF; cdr3_nt: TGTGCCAGCAGCCAAGGGCGGGACAGATCCTACGAGCAGTACTTC
v_call: TRBV2; d_call: TRBD1; j_call: TRBJ1-4; clone_size: NA; cdr3_aa: CASKEGQGNEKLFF; cdr3_nt: TGTGCCAGCAAAGAGGGACAGGGTAATGAAAAACTGTTTTTT
v_call: TRBV6-5; d_call: NA; j_call: TRBJ1-3; clone_size: NA; cdr3_aa: CASSYSGGRRNTIYF; cdr3_nt: TGTGCCAGCAGTTACTCTGGGGGGAGGAGAAACACCATATATTTT
v_call: TRBV9; d_call: NA; j_call: TRBJ2-2; clone_size: NA; cdr3_aa: CASSVAGKNTGELFF; cdr3_nt: TGTGCCAGCAGCGTAGCGGGAAAGAACACCGGGGAGCTGTTTTTT
v_call: TRBV9; d_call: NA; j_call: TRBJ1-6; clone_size: NA; cdr3_aa: CASSVAGLNSPLHF; cdr3_nt: TGTGCCAGCAGCGTAGCAGGGCTAAATTCACCCCTCCACTTT
v_call: TRBV7-2; d_call: TRBD1; j_call: TRBJ2-3; clone_size: NA; cdr3_aa: CASSLGQGDYDTQYF; cdr3_nt: TGTGCCAGCAGCTTAGGACAGGGGGATTATGATACGCAGTATTTT
v_call: TRBV5-4; d_call: TRBD2; j_call: TRBJ2-7; clone_size: NA; cdr3_aa: CASSLDLADSYEQYF; cdr3_nt: TGTGCCAGCAGCTTGGACCTAGCGGACTCCTACGAGCAGTACTTC
v_call: TRBV7-2; d_call: NA; j_call: TRBJ2-1; clone_size: NA; cdr3_aa: CASSLLGPPYNEQFF; cdr3_nt: TGTGCCAGCAGCCTCCTTGGGCCCCCGTACAATGAGCAGTTCTTC
v_call: TRBV6-5; d_call: NA; j_call: TRBJ1-2; clone_size: few; cdr3_aa: CASSLGDRYGYTF; cdr3_nt: TGTGCCAGCAGTCTCGGTGATCGCTATGGCTACACCTTC
v_call: TRBV15; d_call: NA; j_call: TRBJ2-1; clone_size: once; cdr3_aa: CATSRDRAGNEQFF; cdr3_nt: TGTGCCACCAGCAGAGATCGGGCAGGGAATGAGCAGTTCTTC
v_call: TRBV7-2; d_call: NA; j_call: TRBJ1-2; clone_size: once; cdr3_aa: CASSKQTDYGYTF; cdr3_nt: TGTGCCAGCAGCAAGCAAACTGACTATGGCTACACCTTC
v_call: TRBV5-1; d_call: TRBD1; j_call: TRBJ2-3; clone_size: NA; cdr3_aa: CASSLYGQGSTDTQYF; cdr3_nt: TGCGCCAGCAGCTTGTACGGACAGGGGTCCACAGATACGCAGTATTTT
v_call: TRBV13; d_call: TRBD2; j_call: TRBJ2-1; clone_size: NA; cdr3_aa: CASSDIAGGPFNEQFF; cdr3_nt: TGTGCCAGCAGTGATATAGCGGGAGGGCCCTTCAATGAGCAGTTCTTC
v_call: TRBV28; d_call: TRBD2; j_call: TRBJ2-2; clone_size: NA; cdr3_aa: CASSSSSGGSDTGELFF; cdr3_nt: TGTGCCAGCAGTTCTTCCTCTGGCGGGAGTGATACCGGGGAGCTGTTTTTT
v_call: TRBV21-1; d_call: NA; j_call: TRBJ1-4; clone_size: once; cdr3_aa: CASSKRGGEKLFF; cdr3_nt: TGTGCCAGCAGCAAGCGTGGGGGGGAAAAACTGTTTTTT
v_call: TRBV4-1; d_call: TRBD1; j_call: TRBJ2-5; clone_size: NA; cdr3_aa: CASSQEALGTGFQETQYF; cdr3_nt: TGCGCCAGCAGCCAAGAAGCGCTCGGGACAGGGTTCCAAGAGACCCAGTACTTC
v_call: TRBV28; d_call: NA; j_call: TRBJ1-2; clone_size: few; cdr3_aa: CASNIGQTYGYTF; cdr3_nt: TGTGCCAGCAATATAGGCCAGACTTATGGCTACACCTTC
v_call: TRBV4-1; d_call: NA; j_call: TRBJ2-7; clone_size: NA; cdr3_aa: CASSQGQEWYEQYF; cdr3_nt: TGCGCCAGCAGCCAAGGACAGGAATGGTACGAGCAGTACTTC
v_call: TRBV4-1; d_call: TRBD1; j_call: TRBJ2-1; clone_size: NA; cdr3_aa: CASSQVDRVGNEQFF; cdr3_nt: TGCGCCAGCAGCCAAGTGGACAGGGTAGGGAATGAGCAGTTCTTC
v_call: TRBV5-1; d_call: NA; j_call: TRBJ2-2; clone_size: NA; cdr3_aa: CASSLGYRGAGTGELFF; cdr3_nt: TGCGCCAGCAGCTTGGGGTACAGGGGAGCGGGCACCGGGGAGCTGTTTTTT
v_call: TRBV6-1; d_call: TRBD1; j_call: TRBJ1-2; clone_size: NA; cdr3_aa: CASSEEGTGGWYGYTF; cdr3_nt: TGTGCCAGCAGTGAAGAGGGGACAGGGGGCTGGTATGGCTACACCTTC
v_call: TRBV19; d_call: TRBD1; j_call: TRBJ1-4; clone_size: NA; cdr3_aa: CASSVRDRSAANEKLFF; cdr3_nt: TGTGCCAGTAGTGTCCGGGACAGGAGTGCAGCTAATGAAAAACTGTTTTTT
v_call: TRBV5-5; d_call: TRBD2; j_call: TRBJ2-7; clone_size: NA; cdr3_aa: CASSLELALIYEQYF; cdr3_nt: TGTGCCAGCAGCTTGGAACTAGCGTTAATTTACGAGCAGTACTTC
v_call: TRBV19; d_call: NA; j_call: TRBJ2-3; clone_size: once; cdr3_aa: CASSISGLSTDTQYF; cdr3_nt: TGTGCCAGTAGTATCTCTGGACTTAGCACAGATACGCAGTATTTT
v_call: TRBV2; d_call: NA; j_call: TRBJ1-5; clone_size: few; cdr3_aa: CASSGGGDLRNQPQHF; cdr3_nt: TGTGCCAGCAGTGGAGGAGGGGACCTGAGGAATCAGCCCCAGCATTTT
v_call: TRBV5-6; d_call: NA; j_call: TRBJ2-4; clone_size: few; cdr3_aa: CASSLGTIAKNIQYF; cdr3_nt: TGTGCCAGCAGCCTCGGGACAATAGCCAAAAACATTCAGTACTTC
v_call: TRBV19; d_call: NA; j_call: TRBJ2-7; clone_size: NA; cdr3_aa: CASSKTTSYEQYF; cdr3_nt: TGTGCCAGTAGTAAAACCACTTCCTACGAGCAGTACTTC
v_call: TRBV5-6; d_call: TRBD1; j_call: TRBJ2-7; clone_size: NA; cdr3_aa: CASSPGQDLVQYF; cdr3_nt: TGTGCCAGCAGCCCAGGACAGGACTTAGTGCAGTACTTC